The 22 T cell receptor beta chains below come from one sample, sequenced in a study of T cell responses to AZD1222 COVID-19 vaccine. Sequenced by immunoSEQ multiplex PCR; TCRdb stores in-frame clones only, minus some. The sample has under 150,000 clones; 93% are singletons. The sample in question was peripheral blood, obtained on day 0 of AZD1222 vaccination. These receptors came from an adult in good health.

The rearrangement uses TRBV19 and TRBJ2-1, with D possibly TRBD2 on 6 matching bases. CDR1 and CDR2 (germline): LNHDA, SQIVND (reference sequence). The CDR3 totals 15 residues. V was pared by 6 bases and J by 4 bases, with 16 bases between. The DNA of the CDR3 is TGTGCCAGTAGCCCGGCCCAGGGAGGATACAATGAGCAGTTCTTC. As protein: CASSPAQGGYNEQFF. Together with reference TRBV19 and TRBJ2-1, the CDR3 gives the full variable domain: DGGITQSPKYLFRKEGQNVTLSCEQNLNHDAMYWYRQDPGQGLRLIYYSQIVNDFQKGDIAEGYSVSREKKESFPLTVTSAQKNPTAFYLCASSPAQGGYNEQFFGPGTRLTVL.

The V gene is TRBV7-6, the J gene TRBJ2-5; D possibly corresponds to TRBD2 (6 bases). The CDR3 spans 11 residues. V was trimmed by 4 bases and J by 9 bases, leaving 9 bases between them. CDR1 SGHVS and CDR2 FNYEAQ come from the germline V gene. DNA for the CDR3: TGTGCCAGCAGCTCCCCGGGGGCCCAGTACTTC. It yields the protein CASSSPGAQYF. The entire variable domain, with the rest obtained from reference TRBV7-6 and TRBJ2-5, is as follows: GAGVSQSPRYKVTKRGQDVALRCDPISGHVSLYWYRQALGQGPEFLTYFNYEAQQDKSGLPNDRFSAERPEGSISTLTIQRTEQRDSAMYRCASSSPGAQYFGPGTRLLVL.

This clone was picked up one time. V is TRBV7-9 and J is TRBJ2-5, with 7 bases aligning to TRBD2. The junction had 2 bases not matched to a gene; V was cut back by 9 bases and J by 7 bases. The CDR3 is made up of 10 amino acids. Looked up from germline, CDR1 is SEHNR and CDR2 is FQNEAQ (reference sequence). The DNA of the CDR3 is TGTGCCAGTGGGAGGGGGACCCAGTACTTC. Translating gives CASGRGTQYF.

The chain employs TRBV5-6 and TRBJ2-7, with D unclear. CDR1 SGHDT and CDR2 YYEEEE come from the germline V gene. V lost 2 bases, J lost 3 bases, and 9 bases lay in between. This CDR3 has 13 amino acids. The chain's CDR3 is CASSFLGHYEQYF. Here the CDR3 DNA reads TGTGCCAGCAGCTTCCTTGGGCACTACGAGCAGTACTTC.

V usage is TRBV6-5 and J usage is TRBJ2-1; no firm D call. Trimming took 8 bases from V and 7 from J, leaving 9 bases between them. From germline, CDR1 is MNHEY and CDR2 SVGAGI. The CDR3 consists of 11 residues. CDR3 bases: TGTGCCAGCCCGAAGGGAAATGAGCAGTTCTTC. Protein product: CASPKGNEQFF.

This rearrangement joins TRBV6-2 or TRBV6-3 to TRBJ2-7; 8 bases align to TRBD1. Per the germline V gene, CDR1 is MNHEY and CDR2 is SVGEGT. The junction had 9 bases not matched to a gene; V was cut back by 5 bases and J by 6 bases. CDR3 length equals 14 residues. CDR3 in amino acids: CASSRPGQEAEQYF. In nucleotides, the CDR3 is TGTGCCAGCAGTCGTCCGGGACAGGAGGCCGAGCAGTACTTC.

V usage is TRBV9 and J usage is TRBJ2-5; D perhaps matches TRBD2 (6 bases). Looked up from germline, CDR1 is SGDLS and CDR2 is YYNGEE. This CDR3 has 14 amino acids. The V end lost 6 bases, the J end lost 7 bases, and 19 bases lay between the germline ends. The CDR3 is CASNPQGGKGTQYF. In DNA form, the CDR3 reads TGTGCCAGCAACCCCCAGGGCGGGAAGGGGACCCAGTACTTC.

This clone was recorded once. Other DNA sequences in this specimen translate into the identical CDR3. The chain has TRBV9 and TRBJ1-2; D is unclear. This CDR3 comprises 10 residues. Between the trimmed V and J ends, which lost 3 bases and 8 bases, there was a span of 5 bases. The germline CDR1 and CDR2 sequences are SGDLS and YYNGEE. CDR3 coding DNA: TGTGCCAGCAGCGGCGTCGGCTACACCTTC. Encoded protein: CASSGVGYTF.

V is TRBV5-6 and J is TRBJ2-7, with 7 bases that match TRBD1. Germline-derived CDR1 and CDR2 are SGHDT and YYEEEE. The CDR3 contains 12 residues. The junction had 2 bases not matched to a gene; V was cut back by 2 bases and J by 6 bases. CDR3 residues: CASSFNRGEQYF. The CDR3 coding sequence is TGTGCCAGCAGCTTCAACAGGGGCGAGCAGTACTTC.

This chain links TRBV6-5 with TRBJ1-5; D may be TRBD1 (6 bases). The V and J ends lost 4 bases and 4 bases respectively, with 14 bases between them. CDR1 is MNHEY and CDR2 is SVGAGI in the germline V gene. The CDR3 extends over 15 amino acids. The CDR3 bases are TGTGCCAGCAGTTCCGCGGGGGGGCCTAATCAGCCCCAGCATTTT. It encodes CASSSAGGPNQPQHF.

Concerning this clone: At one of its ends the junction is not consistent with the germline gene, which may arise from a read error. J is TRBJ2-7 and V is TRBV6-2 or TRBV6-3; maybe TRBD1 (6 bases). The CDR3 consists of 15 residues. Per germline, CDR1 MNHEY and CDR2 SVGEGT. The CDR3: CASSEAGTRSTSMGF. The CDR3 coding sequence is TGTGCCAGCAGTGAGGCCGGGACACGGTCTACGAGCATGGGCTTC.

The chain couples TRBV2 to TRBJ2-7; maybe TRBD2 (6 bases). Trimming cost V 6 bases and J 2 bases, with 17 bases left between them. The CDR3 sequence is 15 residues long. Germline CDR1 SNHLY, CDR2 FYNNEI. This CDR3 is CASRGFGGTTYEQYF. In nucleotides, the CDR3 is TGTGCCAGCAGAGGGTTTGGGGGGACGACCTACGAGCAGTACTTC.

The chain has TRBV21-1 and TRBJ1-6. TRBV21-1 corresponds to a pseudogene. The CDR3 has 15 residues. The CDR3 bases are TGTGCCAGCAGCCCCCAGAGGATTTCGAATTCACCCCTCCACTTT. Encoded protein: CASSPQRISNSPLHF.

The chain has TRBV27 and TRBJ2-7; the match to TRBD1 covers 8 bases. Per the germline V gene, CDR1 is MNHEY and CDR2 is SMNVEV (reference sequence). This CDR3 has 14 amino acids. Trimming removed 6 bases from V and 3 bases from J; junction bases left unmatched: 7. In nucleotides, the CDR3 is TGTGCCAGCAGCGGACAGGGTAGGGTCTACGAGCAGTACTTC. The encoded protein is CASSGQGRVYEQYF.

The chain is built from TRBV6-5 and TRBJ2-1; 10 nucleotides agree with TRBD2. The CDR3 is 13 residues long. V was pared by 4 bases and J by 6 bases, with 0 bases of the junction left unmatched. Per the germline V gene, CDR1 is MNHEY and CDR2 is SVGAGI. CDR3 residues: CASSSSGSNEQFF. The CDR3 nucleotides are TGTGCCAGCAGTTCTAGCGGGAGCAATGAGCAGTTCTTC.

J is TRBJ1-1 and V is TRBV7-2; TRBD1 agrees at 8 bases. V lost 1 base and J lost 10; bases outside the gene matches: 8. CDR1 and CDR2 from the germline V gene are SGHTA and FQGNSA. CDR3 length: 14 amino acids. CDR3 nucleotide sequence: TGTGCCAGCAGCTTAGAGGGCACAGGGGGTGGAGCTTTCTTT. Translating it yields CASSLEGTGGGAFF.

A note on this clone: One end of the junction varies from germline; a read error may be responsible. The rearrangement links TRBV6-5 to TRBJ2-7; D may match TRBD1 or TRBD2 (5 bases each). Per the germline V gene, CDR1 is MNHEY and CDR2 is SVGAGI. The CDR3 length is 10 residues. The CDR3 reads CASGSRGFNF. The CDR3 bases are TGTGCCAGCGGCTCCCGGGGCTTTAACTTC.

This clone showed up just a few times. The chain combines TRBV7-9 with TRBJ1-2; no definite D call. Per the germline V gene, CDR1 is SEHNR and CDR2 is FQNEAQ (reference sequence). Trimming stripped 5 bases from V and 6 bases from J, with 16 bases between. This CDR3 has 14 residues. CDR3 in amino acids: CASSLLGAGDGYTF. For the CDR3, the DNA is TGTGCCAGCAGCCTATTGGGTGCGGGAGATGGCTACACCTTC.

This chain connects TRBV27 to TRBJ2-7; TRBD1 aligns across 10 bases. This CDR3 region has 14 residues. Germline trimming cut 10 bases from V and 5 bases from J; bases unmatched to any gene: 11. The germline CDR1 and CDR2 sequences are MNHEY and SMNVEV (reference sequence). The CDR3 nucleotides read TGTGCCACCATTTTTGTGACAGGGGGCAACGAGCAGTACTTC. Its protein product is CATIFVTGGNEQYF.

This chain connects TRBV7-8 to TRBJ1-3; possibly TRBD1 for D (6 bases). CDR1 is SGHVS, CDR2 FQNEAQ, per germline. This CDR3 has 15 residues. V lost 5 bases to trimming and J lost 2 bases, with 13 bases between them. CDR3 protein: CASSPGRTAGNTIYF. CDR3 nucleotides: TGTGCCAGCAGCCCGGGGAGGACAGCTGGAAACACCATATATTTT.

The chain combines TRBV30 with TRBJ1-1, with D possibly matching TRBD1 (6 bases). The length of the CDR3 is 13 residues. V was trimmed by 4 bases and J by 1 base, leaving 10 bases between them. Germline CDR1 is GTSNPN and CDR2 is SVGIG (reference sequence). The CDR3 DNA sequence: TGTGCCTGGACCAAGGACAGGAACACTGAAGCTTTCTTT. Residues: CAWTKDRNTEAFF.

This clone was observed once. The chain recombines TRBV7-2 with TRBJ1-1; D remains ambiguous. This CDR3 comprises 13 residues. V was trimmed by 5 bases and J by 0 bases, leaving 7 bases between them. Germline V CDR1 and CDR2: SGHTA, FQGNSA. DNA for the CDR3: TGTGCCAGCAGCGCCGGGATGAACACTGAAGCTTTCTTT. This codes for CASSAGMNTEAFF.